This TCR beta chain originates from a study of tumor-infiltrating lymphocytes in oesophageal squamous cell carcinoma. Germline loops: CDR1 LNHDA, CDR2 SQIVND (reference sequence). V was shortened by 3 bases and J by 5 bases, with 17 bases between the two germline ends. This CDR3 has 15 amino acids. TCRdb independently ran MiXCR on the PCR reads; one entry per CDR3 protein. The profile shows 15,000 to 20,000 distinct CDR3 sequences, more than 35% of them singletons. The receptor comes from a male donor with esophageal squamous cell carcinoma. The chain has TRBV19 and TRBJ2-7, with a tentative D call TRBD1 (6 bases). The sequencing input was esophageal tumor tissue. CDR3 DNA sequence: TGTGCCAGTAGTATGGTAATGGCAGGGGTCCACGAGCAGTACTTC. Translation: CASSMVMAGVHEQYF.